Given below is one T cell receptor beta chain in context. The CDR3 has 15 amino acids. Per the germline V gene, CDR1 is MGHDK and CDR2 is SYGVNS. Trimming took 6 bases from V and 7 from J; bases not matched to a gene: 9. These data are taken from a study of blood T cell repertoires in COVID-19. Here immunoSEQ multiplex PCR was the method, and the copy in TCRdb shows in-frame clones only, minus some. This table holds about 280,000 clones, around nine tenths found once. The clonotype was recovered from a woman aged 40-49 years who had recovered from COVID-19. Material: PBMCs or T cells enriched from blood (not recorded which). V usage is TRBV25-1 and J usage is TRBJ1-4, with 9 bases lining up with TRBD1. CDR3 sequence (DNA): TGTGCCAGCAGCGGGTCGGGACAGGGTTTTGAAAAACTGTTTTTT. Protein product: CASSGSGQGFEKLFF.